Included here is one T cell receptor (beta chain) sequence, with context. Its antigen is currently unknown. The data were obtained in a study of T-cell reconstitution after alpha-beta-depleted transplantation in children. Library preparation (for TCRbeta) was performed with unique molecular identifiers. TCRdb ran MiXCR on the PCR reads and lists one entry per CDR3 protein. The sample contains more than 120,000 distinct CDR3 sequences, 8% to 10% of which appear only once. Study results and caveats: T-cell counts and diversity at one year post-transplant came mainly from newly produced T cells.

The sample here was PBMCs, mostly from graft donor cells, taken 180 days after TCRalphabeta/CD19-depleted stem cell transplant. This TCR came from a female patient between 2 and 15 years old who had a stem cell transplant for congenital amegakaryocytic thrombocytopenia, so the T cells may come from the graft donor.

The CDR3 reads CASSFQGVGYEQYF. In nucleotides, the CDR3 is TGTGCCAGCAGCTTTCAGGGGGTAGGATACGAGCAGTACTTC. The chain links TRBV7-6 to TRBJ2-7, with 7 bases aligning to TRBD1. The ends lost 3 bases at V and 4 bases at J; junction bases unmatched: 6. Germline CDR1 reads SGHVS; CDR2 reads FNYEAQ. CDR3 length: 14 amino acids.